What follows are 9 T cell receptor beta chains derived from one specimen sequenced in a study of T cells expressing NK-cell markers. TCRdb processed the 5' RACE reads again and assigns one entry to each CDR3 protein, with no DNA. This sample's clone table lists 500,000 to 700,000 distinct CDR3 sequences. The specimen sequenced was blood T cells: a sorted CD56 or NKG2C T cell subset, CD4+ or CD8+ T cells, or bulk PBMC T cells (not recorded which). These receptors originate from a man aged 18 to 29 in good health.

The chain joins TRBV27 to TRBJ2-3; as DNA is missing, the TRBD1 call by TCRdb cannot be tested. The CDR3 loop spans 15 amino acids. The germline V gene has CDR1 MNHEY and CDR2 SMNVEV (reference sequence). CDR3 sequence reads: CASSASSGTGGTQYF.

CDR3 loop: CASSLALKYEQFF. The chain carries TRBV12-3 or TRBV12-4 and TRBJ2-1. The CDR3 totals 13 residues.

J is TRBJ1-2 and V is TRBV30; lacking DNA, the TRBD1 call made by TCRdb goes unchecked. The CDR3 contains 14 residues. From germline, CDR1 is GTSNPN and CDR2 SVGIG (reference sequence). This CDR3 is CAWSVLEGAGGYTF.

The chain recombines TRBV29-1 with TRBJ2-2; the TCRdb call, TRBD2, lacks DNA for checking. Looked up from germline, CDR1 is SQVTM and CDR2 is ANQGSEA. The CDR3 is made up of 13 amino acids. CDR3 sequence reads: CSVAKRESGELFF.

V and J are TRBV5-5 and TRBJ2-7. The V gene's germline CDR1 is SGHKS and CDR2 YYEKEE (reference sequence). The CDR3 has 14 residues. The CDR3 here is CASSLSAESYEQYF. Full variable domain (rest looked up from reference TRBV5-5 and TRBJ2-7): DAGVTQSPTHLIKTRGQQVTLRCSPISGHKSVSWYQQVLGQGPQFIFQYYEKEERGRGNFPDRFSARQFPNYSSELNVNALLLGDSALYLCASSLSAESYEQYFGPGTRLTVT.

The chain's CDR3 is CSASRTGGASDTQYF. The V and J genes are TRBV20-1 and TRBJ2-3; the D gene TCRdb calls, TRBD1, cannot be checked with no DNA. CDR1 is DFQATT and CDR2 is SNEGSKA in the germline V gene (reference sequence). The CDR3 contains 15 residues.

This chain links TRBV6-5 with TRBJ2-7. This CDR3 has 14 amino acids. The germline V gene has CDR1 MNHEY and CDR2 SVGAGI. The CDR3 sequence: CASSYSRGSYEQYF.

The chain combines TRBV7-7 with TRBJ2-1. The germline gives CDR1 SSHAT, CDR2 FNYEAQ (reference sequence). This CDR3 comprises 15 residues. The CDR3 reads CASSPEIGQRDEQFF.

V and J are TRBV25-1 and TRBJ1-2. Germline loops: CDR1 MGHDK, CDR2 SYGVNS. CDR3 length: 14 residues. This CDR3 is CASSEPGRPYGYTF.